This T cell receptor (beta chain) stems from a study of OX40 agonist ivuxolimab in advanced cancers. As for the study in general: Patients were treated with ivuxolimab, an agonistic anti-OX40 (CD134) antibody.

Regarding this clone: Its target is unknown.

In germline, CDR1 is KGHSH, CDR2 LQKENI. This CDR3 contains 13 residues. V lost 10 bases, J lost 0 bases, and 7 bases lay in between. The method was immunoSEQ multiplex PCR; TCRdb's version includes in-frame clones alone and lacks a portion of them. This sample has around 110,000 clones, with 93% found just once. Study outcomes and limitations: Expanded clones tended on average to be more numerous among CD8+ T cells than CD4+.

The J gene is TRBJ2-6, the V gene TRBV18; D uncertain. The receptor was derived from an adult with an advanced solid tumor such as melanoma, head and neck, liver or kidney cancer. This specimen was CD4+ or CD8+ T cells sorted from blood, taken in a trial of the OX40 agonist ivuxolimab. DNA of the CDR3: TGTGCCACCGATTTCTCTGGGGCCAACGTCCTGACTTTC. Encoded protein: CATDFSGANVLTF.